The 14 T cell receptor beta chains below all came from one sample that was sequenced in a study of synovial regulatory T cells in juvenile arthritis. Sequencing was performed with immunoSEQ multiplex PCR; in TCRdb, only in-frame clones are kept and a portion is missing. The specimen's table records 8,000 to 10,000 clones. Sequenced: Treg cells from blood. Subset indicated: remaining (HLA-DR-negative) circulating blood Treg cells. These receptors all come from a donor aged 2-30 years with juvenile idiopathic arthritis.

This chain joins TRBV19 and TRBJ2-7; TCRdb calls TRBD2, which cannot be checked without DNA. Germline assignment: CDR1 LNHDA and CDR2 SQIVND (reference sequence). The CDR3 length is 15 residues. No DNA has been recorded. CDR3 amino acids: CASSTRTSPLGEQYF.

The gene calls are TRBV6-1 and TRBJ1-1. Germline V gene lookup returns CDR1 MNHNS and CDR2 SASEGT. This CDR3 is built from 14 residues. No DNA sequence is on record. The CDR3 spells CASSDPNRGGEGFF.

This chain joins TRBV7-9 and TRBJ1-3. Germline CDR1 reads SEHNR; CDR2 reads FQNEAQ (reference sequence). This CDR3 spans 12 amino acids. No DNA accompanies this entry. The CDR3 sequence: CASSLGGDTIYF. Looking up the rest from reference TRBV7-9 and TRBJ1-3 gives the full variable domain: DTGVSQNPRHKITKRGQNVTFRCDPISEHNRLYWYRQTLGQGPEFLTYFQNEAQLEKSRLLSDRFSAERPKGSFSTLEIQRTEQGDSAMYLCASSLGGDTIYFGEGSWLTVV.

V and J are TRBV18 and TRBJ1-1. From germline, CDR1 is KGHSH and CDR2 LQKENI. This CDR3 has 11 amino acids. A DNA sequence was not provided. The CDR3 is CASSRGTPAFF.

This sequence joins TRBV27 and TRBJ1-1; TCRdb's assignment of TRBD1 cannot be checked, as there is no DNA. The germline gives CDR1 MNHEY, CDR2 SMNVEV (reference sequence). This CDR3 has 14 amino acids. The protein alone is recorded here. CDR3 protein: CASSAQGLNTEAFF.

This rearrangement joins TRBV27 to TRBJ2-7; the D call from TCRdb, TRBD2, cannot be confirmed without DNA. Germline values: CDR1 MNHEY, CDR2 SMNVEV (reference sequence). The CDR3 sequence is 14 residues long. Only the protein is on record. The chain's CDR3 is CASSRLASYYEQYF.

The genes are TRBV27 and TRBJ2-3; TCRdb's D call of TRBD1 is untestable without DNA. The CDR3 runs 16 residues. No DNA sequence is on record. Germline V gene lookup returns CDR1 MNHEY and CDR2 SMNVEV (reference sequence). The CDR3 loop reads CASSPTRGRRTDTQYF.

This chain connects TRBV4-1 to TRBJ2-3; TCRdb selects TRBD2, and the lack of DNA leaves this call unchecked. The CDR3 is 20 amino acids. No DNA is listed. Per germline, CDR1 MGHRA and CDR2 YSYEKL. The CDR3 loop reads CASSQERGLAAGGPSDTQYF.

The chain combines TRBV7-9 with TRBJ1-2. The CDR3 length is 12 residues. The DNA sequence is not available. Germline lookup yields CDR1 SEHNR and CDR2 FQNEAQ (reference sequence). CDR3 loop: CASRPSTGGYTF.

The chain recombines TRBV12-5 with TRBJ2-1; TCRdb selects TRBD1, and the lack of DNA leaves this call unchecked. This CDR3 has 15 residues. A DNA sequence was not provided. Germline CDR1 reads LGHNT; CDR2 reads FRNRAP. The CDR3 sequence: CASGSRDRAYNEQFF.

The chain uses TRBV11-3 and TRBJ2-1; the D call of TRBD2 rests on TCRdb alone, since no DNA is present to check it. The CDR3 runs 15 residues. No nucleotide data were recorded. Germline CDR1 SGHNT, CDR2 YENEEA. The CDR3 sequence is CASSPRTGSYNEQFF.

CDR3 sequence: CASSLRDYEQYF. The chain carries TRBV7-9 and TRBJ2-7; without DNA, the TCRdb call of TRBD2 cannot be checked. Germline assignment: CDR1 SEHNR and CDR2 FQNEAQ (reference sequence). The CDR3 consists of 12 residues. DNA was not recorded. The complete variable domain, with remaining parts taken from reference TRBV7-9 and TRBJ2-7, reads DTGVSQNPRHKITKRGQNVTFRCDPISEHNRLYWYRQTLGQGPEFLTYFQNEAQLEKSRLLSDRFSAERPKGSFSTLEIQRTEQGDSAMYLCASSLRDYEQYFGPGTRLTVT.

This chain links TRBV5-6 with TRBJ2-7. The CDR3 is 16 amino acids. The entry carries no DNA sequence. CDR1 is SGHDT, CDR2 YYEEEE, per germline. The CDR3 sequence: CASSLAFGTVSYEQYF.

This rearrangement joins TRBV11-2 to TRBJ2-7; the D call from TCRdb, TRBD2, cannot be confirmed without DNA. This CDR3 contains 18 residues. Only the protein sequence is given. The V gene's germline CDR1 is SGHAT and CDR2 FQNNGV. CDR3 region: CASSRRLAGETSSYEQYF.